Included here is one T cell receptor beta chain sequence, with context. As yet, its antigen is unknown. This record belongs to a study of PD-1 blockade in classical Hodgkin lymphoma. This table comes from immunoSEQ multiplex PCR, and its TCRdb copy is limited to in-frame clones, with some not included. The profile shows about 60,000 clones, under 95% of them singletons. General study results and limits: Complete responders matched newly diagnosed patients in baseline diversity. The causes of the repertoire differences, possibly disease activity or prior therapy, remain undefined. Unlike CD8+ TCR diversity, which did not rise significantly by C4D1, CD4+ TCR diversity did.

CDR1 and CDR2 from the germline V gene are SEHNR and FQNEAQ (reference sequence). Trimming cost V 2 bases and J 9 bases, with 8 bases left between them. This CDR3 contains 12 residues. Following autologous stem cell transplantation, relapse occurred in every patient, and exposure to brentuximab vedotin varied. The best responses consisted of complete response, partial response or progressive disease. The sequence came from a human donor with classical Hodgkin lymphoma. This material consisted of peripheral blood mononuclear cells (PBMCs), taken at baseline. This chain links TRBV7-9 with TRBJ2-1, with unresolved D. CDR3 region: CASSLLDGEQFF. The CDR3 nucleotides read TGTGCCAGCAGCTTACTAGACGGTGAGCAGTTCTTC.